These 14 T cell receptor beta chains originate from one sample sequenced in a study of T cells expressing NK-cell markers. Using the 5' RACE reads, TCRdb records one entry per CDR3 protein without DNA. Its clone listing holds 550,000 or so distinct CDR3 sequences. What was sequenced was blood T cells: a sorted CD56 or NKG2C T cell subset, CD4+ or CD8+ T cells, or bulk PBMC T cells (not recorded which). Receptors were obtained from a man aged 18-30 years in good health.

J is TRBJ1-4 and V is TRBV9. The length of the CDR3 is 14 residues. Germline CDR1 SGDLS, CDR2 YYNGEE. The CDR3 is CASSVEHSNEKLFF.

The rearrangement uses TRBV11-1 and TRBJ2-7; TCRdb's D gene call, TRBD2, goes unchecked for lack of DNA. This CDR3 comprises 19 residues. The V gene's germline CDR1 is SGHAT and CDR2 FQDESV (reference sequence). CDR3 protein: CASSRSGLAGGLSTYEQYF.

The chain links TRBV24-1 to TRBJ2-5; there is no DNA to check the TCRdb D call of TRBD1. Germline V gene sequence: CDR1 KGHDR, CDR2 SFDVKD. The CDR3 loop spans 15 amino acids. The CDR3 loop is CATSGATGGGETQYF.

This chain links TRBV5-5 with TRBJ2-1; TCRdb reports TRBD2, a call that lacks DNA to check it against. CDR3 length: 17 amino acids. Per the germline V gene, CDR1 is SGHKS and CDR2 is YYEKEE (reference sequence). CDR3 sequence: CASSTRPREGSYNEQFF.

The CDR3 spells CASSSTGRTGELFF. This sequence joins TRBV12-3 or TRBV12-4 and TRBJ2-2; the D gene TCRdb calls, TRBD1, cannot be checked with no DNA. The CDR3 has 14 amino acids.

The chain couples TRBV4-1 to TRBJ2-2; with no DNA, the TCRdb D assignment of TRBD2 cannot be verified. Germline V gene data show CDR1 as MGHRA and CDR2 as YSYEKL. This CDR3 spans 17 amino acids. The CDR3 sequence is CASSRESGTPGTGELFF.

J is TRBJ1-2 and V is TRBV24-1; TCRdb's D call, TRBD1, is unchecked because there is no DNA. Germline V gene data show CDR1 as KGHDR and CDR2 as SFDVKD. CDR3 length: 14 residues. The CDR3 protein is CATSDSGGFDGYTF.

The chain couples TRBV9 to TRBJ2-6; TCRdb lists TRBD2, though no DNA is available to test this call. Germline CDR1 reads SGDLS; CDR2 reads YYNGEE. The CDR3 has 19 residues. CDR3 sequence: CASSGVGLAVSSGANVLTF.

The V and J genes are TRBV6-2 or TRBV6-3 and TRBJ2-7; TCRdb designates TRBD1, a call that cannot be tested without DNA. Germline lookup yields CDR1 MNHEY and CDR2 SVGEGT. The CDR3 covers 13 residues. The CDR3 sequence: CASRDPGRDEQYF.

The chain recombines TRBV24-1 with TRBJ2-2; TCRdb reports TRBD2, a call that lacks DNA to check it against. CDR1 and CDR2 from the germline V gene are KGHDR and SFDVKD. This CDR3 region has 18 residues. The chain's CDR3 is CATSDLPGRRESIGELFF.

V gene TRBV12-3 or TRBV12-4 combines with J gene TRBJ2-5. This CDR3 is built from 15 residues. CDR3 sequence: CASRLGLLPQETQYF.

The rearrangement links TRBV6-1 to TRBJ2-7; lacking DNA, the TRBD2 call made by TCRdb goes unchecked. The CDR3 is made up of 15 amino acids. Per the germline V gene, CDR1 is MNHNS and CDR2 is SASEGT. CDR3 loop: CASTPLGTTDYEQYF.

J is TRBJ2-2 and V is TRBV29-1; there is no DNA to check the TCRdb D call of TRBD1. This CDR3 has 16 amino acids. From germline, CDR1 is SQVTM and CDR2 ANQGSEA. CDR3 protein: CSVEDPRGLDTGELFF.

This sequence joins TRBV7-2 and TRBJ2-3; the D call of TRBD2 rests on TCRdb alone, since no DNA is present to check it. Germline CDR1 reads SGHTA; CDR2 reads FQGNSA. The CDR3 loop spans 17 amino acids. The CDR3 spells CASSLVSSGRVSDTQYF.